The clone carrying this TCR beta chain was recorded at least ten times. The antigen is undetermined. The data were taken from a study of neurological immune-mediated disorders. Background on the study: Multiple sclerosis patients (n of about 35) included roughly 30 with relapsing-remitting and 3 with secondary progressive disease. Overall study findings and caveats: Expanded clones shared no identical CDR3 amino acid sequences across subjects, which suggested private TCR-beta repertoires in all groups. There was no clinical or MRI feature that showed an association with the multiple sclerosis repertoire cluster.

The CDR3 is 13 residues long. V was shortened by 8 bases and J by 4 bases, with 12 bases between the two germline ends. Germline-derived CDR1 and CDR2 are MNHEY and SVGAGI. Each CDR3 protein is one row after TCRdb ran MiXCR on the 5' RACE reads. The sample yields around 130,000 distinct CDR3 sequences, roughly 3.2% seen once. Sequencing was carried out using PBMCs. The rearrangement uses TRBV6-5 and TRBJ2-1; D may correspond to TRBD1 or TRBD2 (5 bases each). The clonotype was recovered from a woman in her 30s with multiple sclerosis. This chain's CDR3 is CASRDRQYNEQFF. The DNA of the CDR3 is TGTGCCAGCCGGGACCGTCAATACAATGAGCAGTTCTTC.